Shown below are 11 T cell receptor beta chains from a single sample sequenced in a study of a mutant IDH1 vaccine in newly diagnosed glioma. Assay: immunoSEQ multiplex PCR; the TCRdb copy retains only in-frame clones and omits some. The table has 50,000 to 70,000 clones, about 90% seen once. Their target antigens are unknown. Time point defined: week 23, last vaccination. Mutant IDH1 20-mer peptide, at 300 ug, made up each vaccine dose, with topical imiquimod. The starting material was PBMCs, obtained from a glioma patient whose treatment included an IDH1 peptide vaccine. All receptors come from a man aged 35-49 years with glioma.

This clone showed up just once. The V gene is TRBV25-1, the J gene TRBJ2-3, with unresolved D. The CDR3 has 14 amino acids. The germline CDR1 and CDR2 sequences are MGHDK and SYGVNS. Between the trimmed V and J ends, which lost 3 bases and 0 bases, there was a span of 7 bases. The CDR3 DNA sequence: TGTGCCAGCAGTGACCCTTCTAGCACAGATACGCAGTATTTT. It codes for CASSDPSSTDTQYF.

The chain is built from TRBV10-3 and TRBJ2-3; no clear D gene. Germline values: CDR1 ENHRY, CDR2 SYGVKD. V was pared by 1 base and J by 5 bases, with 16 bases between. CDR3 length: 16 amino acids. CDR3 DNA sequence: TGTGCCATCAGTGAGTGGGAATTCGATACACAAGATACGCAGTATTTT. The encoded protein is CAISEWEFDTQDTQYF.

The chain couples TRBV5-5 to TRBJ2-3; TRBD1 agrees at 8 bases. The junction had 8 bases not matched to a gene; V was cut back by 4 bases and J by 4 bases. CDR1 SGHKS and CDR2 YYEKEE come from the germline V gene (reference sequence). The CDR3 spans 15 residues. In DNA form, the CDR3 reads TGTGCCAGCAGCGCATCCCCGGGACAGGCAGATACGCAGTATTTT. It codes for CASSASPGQADTQYF.

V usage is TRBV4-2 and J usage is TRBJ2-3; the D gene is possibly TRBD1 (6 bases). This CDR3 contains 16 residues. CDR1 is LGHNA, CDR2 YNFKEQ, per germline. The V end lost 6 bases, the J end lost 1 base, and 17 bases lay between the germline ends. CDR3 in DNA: TGTGCCAGCAGTCGTACGGGCCCAGGGGGCACAGATACGCAGTATTTT. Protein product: CASSRTGPGGTDTQYF.

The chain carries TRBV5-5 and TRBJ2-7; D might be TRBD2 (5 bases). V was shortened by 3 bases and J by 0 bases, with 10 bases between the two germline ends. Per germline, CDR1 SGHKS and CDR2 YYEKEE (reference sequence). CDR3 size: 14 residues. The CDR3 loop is CASSSRDISYEQYF. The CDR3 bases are TGTGCCAGCAGCTCCCGGGATATCTCCTACGAGCAGTACTTC. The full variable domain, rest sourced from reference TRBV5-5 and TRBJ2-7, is DAGVTQSPTHLIKTRGQQVTLRCSPISGHKSVSWYQQVLGQGPQFIFQYYEKEERGRGNFPDRFSARQFPNYSSELNVNALLLGDSALYLCASSSRDISYEQYFGPGTRLTVT.

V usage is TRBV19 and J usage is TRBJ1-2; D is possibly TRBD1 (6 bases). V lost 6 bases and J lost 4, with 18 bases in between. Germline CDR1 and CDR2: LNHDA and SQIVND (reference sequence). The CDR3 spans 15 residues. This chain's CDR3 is CASSDRQETPYGYTF. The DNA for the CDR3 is TGTGCCAGTAGCGACCGACAGGAAACGCCCTATGGCTACACCTTC.

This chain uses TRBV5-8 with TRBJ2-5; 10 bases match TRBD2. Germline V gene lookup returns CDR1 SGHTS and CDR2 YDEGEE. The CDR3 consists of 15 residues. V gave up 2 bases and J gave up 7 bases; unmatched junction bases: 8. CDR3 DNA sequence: TGTGCCAGCAGCTTCCGGCTAGCGGGAGTTGGGACCCAGTACTTC. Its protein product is CASSFRLAGVGTQYF.

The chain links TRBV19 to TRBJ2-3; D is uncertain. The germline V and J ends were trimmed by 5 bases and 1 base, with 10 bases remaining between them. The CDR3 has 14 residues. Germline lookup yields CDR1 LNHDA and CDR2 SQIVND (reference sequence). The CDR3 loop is CASSPKECTDTQYF. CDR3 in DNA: TGTGCCAGTAGTCCTAAGGAATGCACAGATACGCAGTATTTT.

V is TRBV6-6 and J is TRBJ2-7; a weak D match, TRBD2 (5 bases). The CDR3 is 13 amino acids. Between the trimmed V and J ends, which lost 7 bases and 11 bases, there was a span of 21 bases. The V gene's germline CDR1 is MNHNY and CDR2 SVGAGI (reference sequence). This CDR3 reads CASTDIMRLQKYF. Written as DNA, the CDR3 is TGTGCCAGCACCGACATCATGAGACTACAGAAGTACTTC.

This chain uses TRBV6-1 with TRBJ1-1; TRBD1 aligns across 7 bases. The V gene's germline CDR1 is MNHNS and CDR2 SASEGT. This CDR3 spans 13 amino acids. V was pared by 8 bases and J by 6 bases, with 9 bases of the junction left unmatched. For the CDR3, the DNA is TGTGCCAGCGGGCGGCAGGGGGTATCTGAAGCTTTCTTT. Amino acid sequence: CASGRQGVSEAFF.

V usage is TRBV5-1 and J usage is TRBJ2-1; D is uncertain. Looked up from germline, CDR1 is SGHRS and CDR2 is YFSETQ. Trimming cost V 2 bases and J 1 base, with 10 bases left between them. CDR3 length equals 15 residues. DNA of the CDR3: TGCGCCAGCAGCTTATCGTCTACTTCCTACAATGAGCAGTTCTTC. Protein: CASSLSSTSYNEQFF.